This TCR beta chain was obtained from a study of T cell responses to AZD1222 COVID-19 vaccine. Overall study context: Second-dose timings of about 4 or about 12 weeks were pooled.

Study-wide findings and caveats: Sampling that yielded the repertoires occurred only after the peak T cell response. Donors skewed white British and female; clonal diversity was possibly underestimated.

Turning to this clone: Its target is unknown.

TCRdb's table, derived via immunoSEQ multiplex PCR, lists solely in-frame clones and lacks some. Here the sample spans over 70,000 clones, roughly 87% being singletons. There are 13 residues in the CDR3. V was pared by 0 bases and J by 6 bases, with 8 bases between. From germline, CDR1 is MNHEY and CDR2 SVGAGI. The specimen comprised peripheral blood, sampled on day 0 of AZD1222 vaccination. The sequence was obtained from an adult in good health. The chain employs TRBV6-5 and TRBJ1-1; no definite D call. The CDR3 DNA sequence: TGTGCCAGCAGTTACTCGGGTTTGGCTGAAGCTTTCTTT. The encoded protein is CASSYSGLAEAFF.